This passage covers 16 T cell receptor beta chains from one sample sequenced in a study of CD8 T cells in Susac syndrome. cDNA came from roughly 0.5 to 1 ug RNA primed by random hexamers. TCRdb reanalysed the immunoSEQ multiplex PCR reads using MiXCR and keeps one entry per CDR3 protein. The profile shows under 200,000 distinct CDR3 sequences, roughly 96% of them singletons. The sequenced sample consisted of CD4+ T cells from PBMCs. The receptor source for this set is a human donor in good health.

This chain joins TRBV10-1 and TRBJ2-3; tentatively, D is TRBD2 (5 bases). The CDR3 loop spans 16 amino acids. Germline loops: CDR1 WNHNN, CDR2 SYGVQD (reference sequence). Trimming shortened V by 1 base and J by 0 bases, and 11 bases separated the two germline ends. The chain's CDR3 is CASSELRTGSTDTQYF. In nucleotides, the CDR3 is TGCGCCAGCAGTGAGTTACGGACGGGAAGCACAGATACGCAGTATTTT.

The chain uses TRBV7-2 and TRBJ2-5; D is uncertain. With 5 bases removed from V and 9 bases from J, the gap between germline ends came to 16 bases. Germline CDR1 reads SGHTA; CDR2 reads FQGNSA. This CDR3 is 13 amino acids long. The DNA of the CDR3 is TGTGCCAGCAGCGCCACAGCTAAGAGCCCCCAGTACTTC. Its protein is CASSATAKSPQYF.

The CDR3 here is CASSSGQPSYEQYF. CDR3 DNA sequence: TGTGCCAGCAGCTCAGGACAGCCTTCCTACGAGCAGTACTTC. The rearrangement uses TRBV5-4 and TRBJ2-7; D is perhaps TRBD1 (6 bases). V lost 3 bases and J 1 base, leaving 11 bases between the germline ends. This CDR3 is built from 14 residues. Germline V gives CDR1 SGHNT, CDR2 YYREEE (reference sequence).

V is TRBV20-1 and J is TRBJ1-1, with D hard to call. CDR3 length equals 14 residues. V lost 2 bases, J lost 0 bases, and 10 bases lay in between. Germline V gives CDR1 DFQATT, CDR2 SNEGSKA (reference sequence). The CDR3, as DNA: TGCAGTGCTAGAACAGCGGGAATGAACACTGAAGCTTTCTTT. It translates to CSARTAGMNTEAFF.

The CDR3 DNA reads TGCGCCAGCAGCTTAGTAGCGGGAGATCCCACAGATACGCAGTATTTT. It specifies CASSLVAGDPTDTQYF. The V and J genes are TRBV5-1 and TRBJ2-3, with 9 bases lining up with TRBD2. Losses at the gene ends were 2 bases for V and 2 bases for J; bases not matched to a gene: 6. Germline V gene sequence: CDR1 SGHRS, CDR2 YFSETQ. This CDR3 contains 16 residues.

The V gene is TRBV2, the J gene TRBJ2-3; a weak D match, TRBD2 (5 bases). Germline values: CDR1 SNHLY, CDR2 FYNNEI. V lost 4 bases and J lost 2, with 10 bases in between. The CDR3 runs 14 residues. The CDR3 spells CASSGYGITDTQYF. CDR3 DNA sequence: TGTGCCAGCAGTGGGTACGGGATCACAGATACGCAGTATTTT.

The rearrangement joins TRBV6-5 to TRBJ2-7; the match to TRBD2 covers 8 bases. Losses at the gene ends were 7 bases for V and 1 base for J; bases not matched to a gene: 3. The CDR3 length is 13 residues. CDR1 MNHEY and CDR2 SVGAGI come from the germline V gene. DNA of the CDR3: TGTGCCAGCAAGGCTAGCGGGTCCTACGAGCAGTACGTC. As protein: CASKASGSYEQYV.

CDR3 bases: TGTGCCAGCAGCTTAGTCGGGACCGCTGATCAGCCCCAGCATTTT. It translates to CASSLVGTADQPQHF. The genes are TRBV7-2 and TRBJ1-5; TRBD1 might be the D (5 bases). This CDR3 has 15 residues. V was shortened by 1 base and J by 5 bases, with 12 bases between the two germline ends. From germline, CDR1 is SGHTA and CDR2 FQGNSA.

The chain couples TRBV19 to TRBJ1-1, with unresolved D. The CDR3 has 14 amino acids. V was shortened by 5 bases and J by 5 bases, with 15 bases between the two germline ends. Per germline, CDR1 LNHDA and CDR2 SQIVND (reference sequence). The CDR3 DNA follows: TGTGCCAGTAGTCCCGGAAGGGTTTCGACTGAAGCTTTCTTT. This sequence encodes CASSPGRVSTEAFF.

The J gene is TRBJ1-3, the V gene TRBV3-1, with D unresolved. This CDR3 spans 13 amino acids. V gave up 5 bases and J gave up 8 bases, with 13 bases separating them. CDR1 is LGHDT and CDR2 is YNNKEL in the germline V gene (reference sequence). The CDR3 reads CASSLGRWDTIYF. CDR3 DNA sequence: TGTGCCAGCAGCTTAGGACGGTGGGACACCATATATTTT.

V gene TRBV5-6 combines with J gene TRBJ2-1, with 7 nucleotides matching TRBD2. The CDR3 has 14 residues. Germline values: CDR1 SGHDT, CDR2 YYEEEE. J was trimmed by 6 bases and V by 2 bases; bases with no gene match: 5. The CDR3 DNA reads as TGTGCCAGCAGCTTAGCGGGATACCGCAATGAGCAGTTCTTC. Its translation: CASSLAGYRNEQFF. Drawing the rest from reference TRBV5-6 and TRBJ2-1, the complete variable domain is DAGVTQSPTHLIKTRGQQVTLRCSPKSGHDTVSWYQQALGQGPQFIFQYYEEEERQRGNFPDRFSGHQFPNYSSELNVNALLLGDSALYLCASSLAGYRNEQFFGPGTRLTVL.

V is TRBV27 and J is TRBJ2-2, with TRBD1 matching over 10 bases. Germline loops: CDR1 MNHEY, CDR2 SMNVEV (reference sequence). V lost 7 bases, J lost 5 bases, and 10 bases stayed unmatched. The CDR3 runs 16 residues. Here the CDR3 DNA reads TGTGCCAGCAAGGAGGGGGACAGGGGAGAAACCGGGGAGCTGTTTTTT. Encoded protein: CASKEGDRGETGELFF.

The V gene is TRBV30, the J gene TRBJ1-5; 9 nucleotides line up with TRBD1. After removal of 2 bases from V and 4 bases from J, the junction contained 3 bases not matched to a gene. The CDR3 loop spans 14 amino acids. CDR1 and CDR2 (germline): GTSNPN, SVGIG (reference sequence). CDR3 in amino acids: CAWSRDRGNQPQHF. CDR3 nucleotides: TGTGCCTGGAGTCGTGACAGGGGGAATCAGCCCCAGCATTTT.

The V gene is TRBV5-1, the J gene TRBJ2-3; D is ambiguous. Germline loops: CDR1 SGHRS, CDR2 YFSETQ. The CDR3 runs 14 residues. The V end was cut by 0 bases, the J end by 2 bases, with 7 bases between. CDR3: CASSLEGDTDTQYF. As DNA, the CDR3 is TGCGCCAGCAGCTTGGAGGGTGACACAGATACGCAGTATTTT.

The chain combines TRBV12-3 or TRBV12-4 with TRBJ2-5; possibly TRBD2 for D (6 bases). This CDR3 is built from 16 residues. Deletions cut 1 base from V and 5 bases from J, with 17 bases between. The CDR3 sequence is CASSLGAQRGGETQYF. Here the CDR3 DNA reads TGTGCCAGCAGTTTAGGGGCCCAGCGAGGAGGGGAGACCCAGTACTTC.

The J gene is TRBJ2-3, the V gene TRBV20-1; TRBD2 agrees at 11 bases. From germline, CDR1 is DFQATT and CDR2 SNEGSKA (reference sequence). This CDR3 has 14 amino acids. Trimming took 8 bases from V and 5 from J; bases not matched to a gene: 9. The chain's CDR3 is CSPPGTSGGDTQYF. The CDR3 DNA reads as TGCAGTCCCCCAGGGACTAGCGGTGGAGATACGCAGTATTTT.